These 3 T cell receptor beta chains originate from one sample sequenced in a study of cytomegalovirus exposure and HLA in healthy donors. The PCR ran on 60 Vbeta and 13 Jbeta primers. Measured with immunoSEQ multiplex PCR; TCRdb has only the in-frame clones, and not every one. This sample has 150,000 to 180,000 clones, with around 82% found just once. The source material was PBMCs. The source is a woman aged 40 to 50 in good health and CMV-seropositive.

The chain has TRBV10-3 and TRBJ1-2; possible D gene TRBD1, 5 bases. The V gene's germline CDR1 is ENHRY and CDR2 SYGVKD. Trimming stripped 2 bases from V and 5 bases from J, with 9 bases between. This CDR3 has 13 amino acids. CDR3 DNA sequence: TGTGCCATCAGTGAGCAGGGCAATTATGGCTACACCTTC. This translates into CAISEQGNYGYTF.

This clone was counted only a few times. This CDR3 is CASSESAWPGETQYF. In DNA form, the CDR3 reads TGTGCCAGCAGTGAATCGGCGTGGCCGGGGGAGACCCAGTACTTC. The rearrangement joins TRBV25-1 to TRBJ2-5; D possibly corresponds to TRBD2 (5 bases). The germline CDR1 and CDR2 sequences are MGHDK and SYGVNS. This CDR3 spans 15 amino acids. V was clipped by 1 base and J by 5 bases, with 14 bases between them.

The genes are TRBV5-4 and TRBJ2-1; D uncertain. This CDR3 is built from 13 residues. V lost 3 bases and J lost 4, with 8 bases in between. The germline gives CDR1 SGHNT, CDR2 YYREEE (reference sequence). The CDR3 reads CASSSTQYNEQFF. CDR3 DNA: TGTGCCAGCAGCTCGACTCAATACAATGAGCAGTTCTTC.